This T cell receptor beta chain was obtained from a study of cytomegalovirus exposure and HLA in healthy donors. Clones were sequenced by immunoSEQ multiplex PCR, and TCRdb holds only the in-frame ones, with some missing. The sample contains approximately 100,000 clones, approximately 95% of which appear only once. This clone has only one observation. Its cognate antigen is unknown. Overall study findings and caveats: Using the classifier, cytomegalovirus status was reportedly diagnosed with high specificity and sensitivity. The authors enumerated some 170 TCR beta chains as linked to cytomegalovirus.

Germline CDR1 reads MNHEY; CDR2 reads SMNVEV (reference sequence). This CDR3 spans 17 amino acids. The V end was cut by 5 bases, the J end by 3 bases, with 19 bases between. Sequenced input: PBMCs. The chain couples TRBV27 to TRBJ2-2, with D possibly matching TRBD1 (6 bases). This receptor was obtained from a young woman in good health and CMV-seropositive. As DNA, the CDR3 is TGTGCCAGCAGTCTAACCCCAGGGGACGGGGACACCGGGGAGCTGTTTTTT. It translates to CASSLTPGDGDTGELFF.